This T cell receptor beta chain originates from a study of technical replicates of blood from several donors. Sequenced by immunoSEQ multiplex PCR; TCRdb stores in-frame clones only, minus some. Of more than 90,000 clones detected, roughly 95% appear once; the ten largest clones hold roughly 0.21%. Germline loops: CDR1 LGHNT, CDR2 FRNRAP. Trimming took 8 bases from V and 2 from J, leaving 18 bases between them. This CDR3 region has 16 residues. The chain employs TRBV12-5 and TRBJ1-4; the D gene is possibly TRBD1 (6 bases). The receptor comes from a human donor in good health. Sequencing used T cells isolated from PBMCs. CDR3: CASTRGGMRTNEKLFF. CDR3 DNA: TGTGCTAGTACTAGGGGGGGGATGCGTACTAATGAAAAACTGTTTTTT.